The sequence of this T cell receptor (beta chain) was determined in a study of blood T cell repertoires in COVID-19. Study overall: The origin of the acute and convalescent COVID-19 samples was the United States, Italy and Spain. T cells, B-cell-depleted T cells, or PBMCs provided the cDNA or gDNA that served as material.

V gave up 4 bases and J gave up 13 bases, with 17 bases separating them. Germline V gene lookup returns CDR1 GTSNPN and CDR2 SVGIG (reference sequence). The CDR3 loop spans 13 amino acids. As originally analysed: How many nucleated cells were present was estimated from reference gene primer amplification. Generated by immunoSEQ multiplex PCR, the TCRdb table keeps only in-frame clones and is missing some. V, J and clone size derive from that table, while D and trimming were established from the DNA sequence. The data show around 250,000 clones, with roughly 90% seen just once and around 0.7% held by the top ten.

Sequences were obtained from peripheral blood. V usage is TRBV30 and J usage is TRBJ1-6; D gene ambiguous. This TCR was recovered from a human donor in a cohort sampled during active COVID-19. The CDR3: CAWISTGTEPLHF. The CDR3 DNA sequence: TGTGCCTGGATATCCACTGGCACAGAGCCCCTCCACTTT.